This T cell receptor beta chain was retrieved from a study of shared clonotypes between healthy human individuals. Study-level results: Deeper or shallower sequencing was expected to change how clonotypes are shared among donors.

Measured with immunoSEQ multiplex PCR; TCRdb has only the in-frame clones, and not every one. There are some 1 million clones in the sample; roughly 75% occur only once, and approximately 1.5% lies in the top ten. Turning to this clone: The target antigen is unknown.

CDR3 length: 15 residues. Germline V gives CDR1 SGHDT, CDR2 YYEEEE. V lost 3 bases, J lost 5 bases, and 9 bases stayed unmatched. This chain uses TRBV5-6 with TRBJ2-5; 8 bases align to TRBD1. This TCR was recovered from a man younger than 30 in good health. The sequenced material came from memory CD4+ T cells sorted from blood. The subset here: CD45RA-negative fraction. The CDR3 DNA reads TGTGCCAGCAGCTCAGGACAGGGCGGGCACGAGACCCAGTACTTC. Encoded protein: CASSSGQGGHETQYF.